This T cell receptor beta chain came from a study of blood T cell repertoires in COVID-19. About the research overall: Samples came from the United States, Italy and Spain, spanning acute and convalescent COVID-19. T cells, B-cell-depleted T cells, or PBMCs provided the cDNA or gDNA that served as material.

The method was immunoSEQ multiplex PCR; TCRdb's version includes in-frame clones alone and lacks a portion of them. This sample carries around 220,000 clones, 84% of them seen once, and the ten largest clones take about 7.8%. Germline CDR1 SNHLY, CDR2 FYNNEI. The CDR3 contains 13 residues. The germline V and J ends were trimmed by 3 bases and 2 bases, with 5 bases remaining between them. The specimen was peripheral blood. The TCR was taken from a woman of 80 years or more with COVID-19, enrolled during active disease. V is TRBV2 and J is TRBJ2-1; D ambiguous. CDR3 sequence: CASSEETYNEQFF. In DNA form, the CDR3 reads TGTGCCAGCAGTGAGGAGACCTACAATGAGCAGTTCTTC.